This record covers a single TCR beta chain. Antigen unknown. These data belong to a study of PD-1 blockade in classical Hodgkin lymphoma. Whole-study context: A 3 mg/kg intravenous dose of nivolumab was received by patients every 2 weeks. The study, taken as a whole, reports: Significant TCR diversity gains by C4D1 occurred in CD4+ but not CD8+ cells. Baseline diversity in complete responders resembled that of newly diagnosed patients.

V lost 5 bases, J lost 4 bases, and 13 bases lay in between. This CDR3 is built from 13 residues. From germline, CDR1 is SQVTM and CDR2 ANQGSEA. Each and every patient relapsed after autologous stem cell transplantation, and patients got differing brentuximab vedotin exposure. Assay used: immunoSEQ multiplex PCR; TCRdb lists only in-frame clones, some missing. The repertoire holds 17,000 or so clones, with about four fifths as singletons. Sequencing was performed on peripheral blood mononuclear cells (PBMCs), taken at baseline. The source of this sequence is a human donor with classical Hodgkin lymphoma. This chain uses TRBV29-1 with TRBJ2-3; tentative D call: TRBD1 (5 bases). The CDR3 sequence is CSVPLTGPDTQYF. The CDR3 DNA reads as TGCAGCGTTCCACTTACAGGACCAGATACGCAGTATTTT.